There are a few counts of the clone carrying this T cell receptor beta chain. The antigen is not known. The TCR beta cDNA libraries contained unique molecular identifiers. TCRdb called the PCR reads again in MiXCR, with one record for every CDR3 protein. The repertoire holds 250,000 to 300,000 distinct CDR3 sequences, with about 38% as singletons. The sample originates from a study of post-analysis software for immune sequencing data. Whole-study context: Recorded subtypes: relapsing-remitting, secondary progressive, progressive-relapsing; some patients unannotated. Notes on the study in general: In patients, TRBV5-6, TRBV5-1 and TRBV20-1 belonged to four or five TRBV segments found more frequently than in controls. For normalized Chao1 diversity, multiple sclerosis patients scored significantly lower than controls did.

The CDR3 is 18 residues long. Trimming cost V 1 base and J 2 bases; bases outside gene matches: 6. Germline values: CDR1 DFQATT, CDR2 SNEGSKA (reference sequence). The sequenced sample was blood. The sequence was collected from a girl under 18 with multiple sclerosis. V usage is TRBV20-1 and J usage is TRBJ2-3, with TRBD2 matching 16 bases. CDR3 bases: TGCAGTGCTAGAGGGGGACTAGCGGGAGGGCGATACACAGATACGCAGTATTTT. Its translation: CSARGGLAGGRYTDTQYF.